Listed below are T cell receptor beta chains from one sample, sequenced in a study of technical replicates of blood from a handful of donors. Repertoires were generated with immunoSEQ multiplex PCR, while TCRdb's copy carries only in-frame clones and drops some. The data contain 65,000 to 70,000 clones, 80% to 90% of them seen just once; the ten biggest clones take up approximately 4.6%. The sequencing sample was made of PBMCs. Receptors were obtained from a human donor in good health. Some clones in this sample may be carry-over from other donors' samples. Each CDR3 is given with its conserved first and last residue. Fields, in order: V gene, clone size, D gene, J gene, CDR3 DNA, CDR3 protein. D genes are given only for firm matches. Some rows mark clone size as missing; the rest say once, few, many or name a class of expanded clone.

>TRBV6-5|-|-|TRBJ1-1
TGTGCCAGCAGGGCGGAGGGTCACACTGAAGCTTTCTTT
CASRAEGHTEAFF
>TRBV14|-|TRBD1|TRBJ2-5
TGTGCCAGCAGCACAGGGGGCGCCAAGACCCAGTACTTC
CASSTGGAKTQYF
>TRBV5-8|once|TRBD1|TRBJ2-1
TGTGCCAGCAGCCAGGGACAGGGGACCTACAATGAGCAGTTCTTC
CASSQGQGTYNEQFF
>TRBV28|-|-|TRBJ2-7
TGTGCCAGCAGCCCCCGGGGATACGAGCAGTACTTC
CASSPRGYEQYF
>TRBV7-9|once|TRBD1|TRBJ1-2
TGTGCCAGCAGGCCAACTTACAGGGGAACTATGGGAGGCTACACCTTC
CASRPTYRGTMGGYTF
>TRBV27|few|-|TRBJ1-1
TGTGCCAGCAGTTTAGTGCTAGTGGGGCGCGGCACTGAAGCTTTCTTT
CASSLVLVGRGTEAFF
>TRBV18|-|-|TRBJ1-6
TGTGCCAGCTCATCCTCACTCCTGAGCTCCTATAATTCACCCCTCCACTTT
CASSSSLLSSYNSPLHF
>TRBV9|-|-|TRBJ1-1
TGTGCCAGCACCTCCGGACCAATAGGGACTGAGGCTTTCTTT
CASTSGPIGTEAFF
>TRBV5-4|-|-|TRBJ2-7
TGTGCCAGCAGCTTGGGGGTAGCGCCTTCCTACGAGCAGTACTTC
CASSLGVAPSYEQYF
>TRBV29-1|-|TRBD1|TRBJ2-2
TGCAGCGTAGGACAGGGGACGAACACCGGGGAGCTGTTTTTT
CSVGQGTNTGELFF
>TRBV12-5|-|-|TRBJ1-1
TGTGCTAGTGGTACGCAGACGAAGGAGCCTGTCACTGAAGCTTTCTTT
CASGTQTKEPVTEAFF
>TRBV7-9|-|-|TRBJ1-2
TGTGCCAGCCCAGCTTTGAGGGTCCCGGACTATGGCTACACCTTC
CASPALRVPDYGYTF
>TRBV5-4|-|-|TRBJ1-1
TGTGCCAGCAGCCCCCCACCCAGGGCTTCAGGCACTGAAGCTTTCTTT
CASSPPPRASGTEAFF
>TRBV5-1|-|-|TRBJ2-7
TGCGCCAGCAGCATACCTAGCGCTCTCTACGAGCAGTACTTC
CASSIPSALYEQYF
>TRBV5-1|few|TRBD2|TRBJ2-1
TGCGCCAGCAGCTCAAGCGGGGCCTACAATGAGCAGTTCTTC
CASSSSGAYNEQFF
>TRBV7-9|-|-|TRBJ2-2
TGTGCCAGCAGCTTAACGGCCGGGGAGCTGTTTTTT
CASSLTAGELFF
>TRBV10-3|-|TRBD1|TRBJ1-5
TGTGCCATCAGTGAGACAGGGGGGAAAAATCAGCCCCAGCATTTT
CAISETGGKNQPQHF
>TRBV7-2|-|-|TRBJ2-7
TGTGCCAGCAGCTTAGTATCAGGTTCGGGGGAGCAGTACTTC
CASSLVSGSGEQYF
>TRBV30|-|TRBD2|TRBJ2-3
TGTGCCTGGGGAGGACTAGCGGGTTCTAGCACAGATACGCAGTATTTT
CAWGGLAGSSTDTQYF
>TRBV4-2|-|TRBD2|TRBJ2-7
TGTGCCAGCAGCCAGGGGGAACTAGCGGGGAGCTCCTACGAGCAGTACTTC
CASSQGELAGSSYEQYF
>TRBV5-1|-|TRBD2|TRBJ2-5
TGCGCCAGCAGCCTGGGACTAGTCGGTGACCAAGAGACCCAGTACTTC
CASSLGLVGDQETQYF
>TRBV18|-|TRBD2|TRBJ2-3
TGTGCCAGCTCACCAACCGGGGGGGGCCTGGGAGATACGCAGTATTTT
CASSPTGGGLGDTQYF
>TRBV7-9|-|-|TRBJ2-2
TGTGCCAGCAGCTTTGGACAGCCCGGGGAGCTGTTTTTT
CASSFGQPGELFF
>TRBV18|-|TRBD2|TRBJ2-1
TGTGCCAGCTCACCACCACAAACTAGCGGGAGCTCGAATGAGCAGTTCTTC
CASSPPQTSGSSNEQFF
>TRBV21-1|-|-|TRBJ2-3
TGTGCCAGCAGCAAAGGGAGGGTAAACACAGATACGCAGTATTTT
CASSKGRVNTDTQYF
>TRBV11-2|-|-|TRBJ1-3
TGTGCCAGCAGTCTTACCAGGGGATTTGGAAACACCATATATTTT
CASSLTRGFGNTIYF
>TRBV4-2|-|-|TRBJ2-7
TGTGCCAGCAGCCAAGATCTTAGGCGGGGTTCCACCTACGAGCAGTACTTC
CASSQDLRRGSTYEQYF
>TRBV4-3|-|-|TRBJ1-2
TGCGCCAGCAGCCAAGAGGGGGCTTGGGGCTACACCTTC
CASSQEGAWGYTF
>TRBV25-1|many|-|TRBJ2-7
TGTGCCAGCAGTGAATGGGCAGGAGAGCAGTACTTC
CASSEWAGEQYF
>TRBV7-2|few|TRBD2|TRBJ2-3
TGTGCCAGCAGCTTACTAGCGGGGAAGAGGGGAGATACGCAGTATTTT
CASSLLAGKRGDTQYF
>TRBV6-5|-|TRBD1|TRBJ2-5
TGTGCCAGCAGAGAACAGGGGGAAGAGACCCAGTACTTC
CASREQGEETQYF
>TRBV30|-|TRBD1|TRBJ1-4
TGTGCCTGGAGTGGGAACAGGGGGCGGGGTGAAAAACTGTTTTTT
CAWSGNRGRGEKLFF
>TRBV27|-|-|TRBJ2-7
TGTGCCAGCGGCCTGGGACTTCGCGAGCAGTACTTC
CASGLGLREQYF
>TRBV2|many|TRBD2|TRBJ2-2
TGTGCCAGCAACGCGGGGGTGAACACCGGGGAGCTGTTTTTT
CASNAGVNTGELFF
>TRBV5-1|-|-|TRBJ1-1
TGCGCCAGCAGCCCCGCCCCAGGGACTGAAGCTTTCTTT
CASSPAPGTEAFF
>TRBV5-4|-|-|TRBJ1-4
TGTGCCAGCAGCTCCAGGACGGAGGGCAATGAAAAACTGTTTTTT
CASSSRTEGNEKLFF
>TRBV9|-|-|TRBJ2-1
TGTGCCAGCAGCGCCCAGGGCCCTTATGAGCAGTTCTTC
CASSAQGPYEQFF
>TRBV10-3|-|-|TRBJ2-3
TGTGCCATCAGTGAGGAGGGGGACACAGATACGCAGTATTTT
CAISEEGDTDTQYF
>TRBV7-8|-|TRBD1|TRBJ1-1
TGTGCCAGCAGCCCAGGACCCGACAGGGGGACTGAAGCTTTCTTT
CASSPGPDRGTEAFF
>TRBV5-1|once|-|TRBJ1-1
TGCGCCAGCAGCATCCAGGGCCTCACTGAAGCTTTCTTT
CASSIQGLTEAFF
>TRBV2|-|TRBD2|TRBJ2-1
TGTGCCAGCAGTGCTGGGACTAGCCGAAACAATGAGCAGTTCTTC
CASSAGTSRNNEQFF
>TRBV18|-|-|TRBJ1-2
TGTGCCAGCTCACCATTTTCGGGGTACTATGGCTACACCTTC
CASSPFSGYYGYTF
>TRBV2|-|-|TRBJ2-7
TGTGCCAGCAGCCCGGACAGTGGGCCGTACTTC
CASSPDSGPYF
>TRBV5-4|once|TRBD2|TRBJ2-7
TGTGCCAGCAGCAGCGGGACGGACTACGAGCAGTACTTC
CASSSGTDYEQYF
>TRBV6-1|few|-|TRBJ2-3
TGTGCCAGCAGTCGAGGAGGAGATACGCAGTATTTT
CASSRGGDTQYF
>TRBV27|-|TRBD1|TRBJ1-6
TGTGCCAGCAGTTTATCGACACCCGACAGGGGAGGTTCACCCCTCCACTTT
CASSLSTPDRGGSPLHF
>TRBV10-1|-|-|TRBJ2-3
TGCGCCAGCAGGGGACAAGTCACAGATACGCAGTATTTT
CASRGQVTDTQYF
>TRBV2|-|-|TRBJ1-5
TGTGCCAGCAGTGTTGGCCAGGGTTCCTATAGCAATCAGCCCCAGCATTTT
CASSVGQGSYSNQPQHF
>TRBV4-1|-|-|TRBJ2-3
TGCGCCAGCAGCCAATCGGTTTGGGATACGCAGTATTTT
CASSQSVWDTQYF
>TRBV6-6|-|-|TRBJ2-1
TGTGCCAGCAGTAGTAGTATCTCCAATGAGCAGTTCTTC
CASSSSISNEQFF